What follows are 3 T cell receptor beta chains derived from one specimen sequenced in a study of blood T cell repertoires in COVID-19. Profiled with immunoSEQ multiplex PCR; TCRdb holds only in-frame clones, not every one. The table has 15,000 to 20,000 clones, about 87% seen once. Sequencing used peripheral blood. Source of these receptors: a human donor in a cohort sampled during active COVID-19.

The chain has TRBV6-2 or TRBV6-3 and TRBJ1-2; D gene ambiguous. Germline CDR1 MNHEY, CDR2 SVGEGT. This CDR3 comprises 13 residues. V lost 2 bases, J lost 8 bases, and 12 bases lay in between. This chain's CDR3 is CASSYPLRNGYTF. Written as DNA, the CDR3 is TGTGCCAGCAGTTACCCACTCAGGAACGGCTACACCTTC.

The gene calls are TRBV6-5 and TRBJ2-4; maybe TRBD1 (6 bases). The CDR3 is 15 amino acids. CDR1 is MNHEY, CDR2 SVGAGI, per germline. Trimming left V 6 bases short and J 1 base short, with 13 bases between. CDR3 amino acids: CASSRTGPAKNIQYF. In nucleotides, the CDR3 is TGTGCCAGCAGCCGTACAGGGCCCGCCAAAAACATTCAGTACTTC.

The J gene is TRBJ1-4, the V gene TRBV6-6, with 11 bases matching TRBD1. Trimming cost V 5 bases and J 6 bases; bases outside gene matches: 8. CDR3 size: 16 residues. In germline, CDR1 is MNHNY, CDR2 SVGAGI (reference sequence). The CDR3 nucleotides are TGTGCCAGCAGTGGCCATCGGACAGGGGGCTATGAAAAACTGTTTTTT. Translating it yields CASSGHRTGGYEKLFF.